This T cell receptor (beta chain) appears in the sequencing data of a study of T cells in Graves' hyperthyroidism and ophthalmopathy. Authors of the study amplified TCR beta CDR3 regions from RNA transcripts. TCR CDR3 regions were first amplified by RT-PCR with HTBI primers. A single record per CDR3 protein comes from TCRdb applying MiXCR to the multiplex PCR reads. The sample holds around 500,000 distinct CDR3 sequences, less than 25% seen once. Source material: blood. The sequence derives from a woman in her 70s with Graves' ophthalmopathy.

CDR3 DNA sequence: TGCGCCAGCAGCTTGAGAGGTACACCTTCCTACGAGCAGTACTTC. This encodes CASSLRGTPSYEQYF. The rearrangement joins TRBV5-1 to TRBJ2-7; D not certain. Germline CDR1 is SGHRS and CDR2 is YFSETQ. The V and J ends lost 1 base and 1 base respectively, with 12 bases between them. The CDR3 extends over 15 amino acids.